This TCR beta chain was observed in a study of cytomegalovirus exposure and HLA in healthy donors (dated by TCRdb to the late 2010s). About the full investigation: The 650 to 800 repertoires of the first cohort and the approximately 130 validation repertoires were produced on the same platform, according to a later analysis. The study aimed to test whether cataloging public T cell receptors could reveal signatures of past pathogen exposure. Along with the roughly 610-subject first cohort, a separate validation cohort of about 110 different subjects was used. To predict cytomegalovirus infection status, the study brought together high-throughput TCR immunosequencing, statistical association of individual TCRs with disease status, and machine learning. The paper's findings and limits, for the study overall: The study listed 150 to 200 TCR beta chains as associated with cytomegalovirus. The authors suggested that the approach could potentially be extended to other disease states and immunological phenotypes. Most TCR sequences were observed very rarely across donors, whereas some public TCRs were present in many individuals. A later analysis had no HLA typing for the validation cohort, so co-occurrence there was scored across all 110 or so repertoires. In a later analysis, TCRs clustered in the first cohort were found to also tend to co-occur in the 120 or so validation repertoires, with roughly 93% of cluster scores above 0. In vitro tests confirmed that a few of the cytomegalovirus-associated TCR beta chains recognize cytomegalovirus antigens. In both the original and validation cohorts, the classifier was reported to diagnose cytomegalovirus status with high specificity and sensitivity.

Points on this clone: Its antigen is not yet known. No base-level quality is on record; no much larger clone is a single base apart.

Separate from the approximately 730-subject first cohort, the validation cohort of 90 to 150 subjects was the group to which the donors belonged. The library was built by means of the immunoSEQ multiplex PCR assay. Per the source publication's procedure: To diagnose cytomegalovirus status from the catalog of TCR beta chain sequences, a statistical classification framework was built. As stored in TCRdb, this immuneACCESS dataset retains in-frame rearrangements with V and J assigned. A fraction of the clones does not appear; measured against another copy, unresolved V genes explain less than half of the discrepancy, and the remainder lacks a known reason. From that table come the V and J calls and clone size; the DNA was used to work out D and trimming. The sample records about 280,000 clones, approximately 87% of which are singletons. Around 0.92% of the sample is in the top ten clones. Via the germline V gene, CDR1 is SNHLY and CDR2 FYNNEI. Relative to germline, V is 3 bases shorter and J is 0 bases shorter, with 11 bases between their ends. The CDR3 has 15 amino acids, counting the end cysteine and phenylalanine. The CDR3 DNA has 45 bases and is translated from base 1.

The source of this sequence is a woman between 18 and 29 years old in good health and CMV-seronegative. Sequenced: PBMCs. Rearrangement joined TRBV2 to TRBJ2-5, with TRBD2 perhaps the D gene, on 6 matching bases. The sequence in DNA is TGTGCCAGCAGTGACCTGGGACTGGACCAAGAGACCCAGTACTTC. Its coded protein is CASSDLGLDQETQYF.